The 2 T cell receptor beta chains presented below share a single source sample, sequenced in a study of regulatory T cells in long-lasting Graves disease. CDR3-region Arm-PCR and iRepertoire HTBI primers produced the TCR beta libraries. A single record per CDR3 protein comes from TCRdb applying MiXCR to the multiplex PCR reads. Among 360,000 or so distinct CDR3 sequences listed, approximately 16% were seen once. Stated time point: newly diagnosed GD, antithyroid drugs for less than 3 months. PBMCs were the source of the RNA used for TCR sequencing. These sequences were also reported in another study, on T cells in Graves' hyperthyroidism and ophthalmopathy.

This specimen consisted of peripheral blood mononuclear cells (PBMCs), obtained at new diagnosis, from a patient treated with antithyroid drugs. These receptors all stem from a man aged 40-49 years with Graves disease.

This clonotype has ten or more counts. V usage is TRBV3-1 and J usage is TRBJ2-1; TRBD2 matches at 15 bases. The germline gives CDR1 LGHDT, CDR2 YNNKEL (reference sequence). The CDR3 length is 16 residues. V was pared by 8 bases and J by 12 bases, with 14 bases of the junction left unmatched. The CDR3 is CASSHAGLAGGRVQFF. The CDR3 nucleotides are TGTGCCAGCTCCCATGCGGGACTAGCGGGGGGTAGGGTGCAGTTCTTC.

This clonotype has at least ten counts. V gene TRBV6-2 or TRBV6-3 combines with J gene TRBJ2-1; 9 nucleotides line up with TRBD2. The CDR3 has 16 residues. Germline CDR1 is MNHEY and CDR2 is SVGEGT. V lost 4 bases and J lost 7; bases outside the gene matches: 11. This CDR3 reads CASSSISRGGPNEQFF. In DNA, the CDR3 is TGTGCCAGCAGTTCCATCTCGCGGGGGGGCCCGAATGAGCAGTTCTTC.